This TCR beta chain was sequenced in a study of blood T cell repertoires in COVID-19. Study overall: Samples of COVID-19 (acute and convalescent) were obtained from the United States, Italy and Spain. From T cells, B-cell-depleted T cells, or PBMCs came the material, which was cDNA or gDNA.

This clone showed up just a few times. V shed 1 base, J shed 0 bases, and the junction held 4 bases outside the gene matches. Germline CDR1 reads MGHRA; CDR2 reads YSYEKL. This CDR3 contains 17 residues. In the original processing: Nucleated cell counts were estimated from reference gene primer amplification. The data were produced by immunoSEQ multiplex PCR, yet TCRdb's version contains in-frame clones alone and is incomplete. Clone size and V and J calls were adopted from that table, with D and trimming inferred from the DNA. The data show 140,000 to 150,000 clones, roughly 79% seen once. The sequence was obtained from a human donor with acute or convalescent COVID-19. The donor label of this sample is uncertain. The sample taken for sequencing was peripheral blood. The chain combines TRBV4-1 with TRBJ2-2, with TRBD1 matching 8 bases. The CDR3 nucleotides are TGCGCCAGCAGCCAAGGGTGGGACAGGACGAACACCGGGGAGCTGTTTTTT. Translation gives CASSQGWDRTNTGELFF.